Below are 6 T cell receptor beta chains sequenced from a single sample in a study of shared clonotypes between healthy human individuals. Only in-frame clones appear in the TCRdb table, and some are missing; sequencing was by immunoSEQ multiplex PCR. The table lists 800,000 or so clones, about 96% of them singletons. CD8 cells regarded as naive lacked CD45RO, were positively chosen for CCR7, and omitted terminally differentiated effector memory CD45RA+ cells. Sequenced input: naive CD8+ T cells sorted from blood. These receptors were taken from a man between 25 and 39 years old in good health.

The V gene is TRBV5-5, the J gene TRBJ2-1, with TRBD2 identical over 9 bases. J was trimmed by 10 bases and V by 5 bases; bases with no gene match: 10. Germline V CDR1 and CDR2: SGHKS, YYEKEE (reference sequence). The CDR3 loop spans 14 amino acids. CDR3 DNA: TGTGCCAGCAGTTTTGGGCTAGCGGGGTTCGAGCAGTTCTTC. It is translated as CASSFGLAGFEQFF.

The rearrangement uses TRBV23-1 and TRBJ2-7; D could derive from TRBD1 or TRBD2 (5 bases each). TRBV23-1 is labeled an ORF, and its function is uncertain. V was clipped by 3 bases and J by 4 bases, with 13 bases between them. CDR3 size: 14 residues. CDR3 DNA: TGCGCCAGCAGTCAGGGACCCAAGCTTTACGAGCAGTACTTC. It specifies CASSQGPKLYEQYF.

Concerning this clone itself: Other DNA sequences from this sample encode an identical CDR3 as well. CDR3 region: CASSLSKGDEQYF. The DNA for the CDR3 is TGTGCCAGCAGTTTATCGAAGGGCGACGAGCAGTACTTC. This chain links TRBV27 with TRBJ2-7; no reliable D call. From germline, CDR1 is MNHEY and CDR2 SMNVEV (reference sequence). The CDR3 has 13 residues. Deletions cut 0 bases from V and 5 bases from J, with 8 bases between.

V usage is TRBV7-9 and J usage is TRBJ2-3; perhaps TRBD2 as D (6 bases). Germline V gene lookup returns CDR1 SEHNR and CDR2 FQNEAQ (reference sequence). This CDR3 has 16 amino acids. Trimming took off 6 bases at V and 5 bases at J, with 21 bases between the two ends. The CDR3 spells CASSFLQGGNGDTQYF. The CDR3 DNA sequence: TGTGCCAGCAGTTTCTTGCAGGGCGGGAATGGAGATACGCAGTATTTT.

The V gene is TRBV2, the J gene TRBJ2-1; TRBD2 matches at 8 bases. The CDR3 is made up of 15 amino acids. With V trimmed by 4 bases and J by 7 bases, 9 bases remained unmatched. Germline assignment: CDR1 SNHLY and CDR2 FYNNEI. This CDR3 is CASSAPGRDWNEQFF. Written as DNA, the CDR3 is TGTGCCAGCAGTGCACCCGGGAGGGATTGGAATGAGCAGTTCTTC.

This clone was seen just once. The chain couples TRBV27 to TRBJ2-7; TRBD2 is a possible D gene (5 bases). Between the trimmed V and J ends, which lost 3 bases and 1 base, there was a span of 10 bases. Germline V CDR1 and CDR2: MNHEY, SMNVEV (reference sequence). There are 14 residues in the CDR3. CDR3: CASSFWSGSYEQYF. The CDR3 nucleotides read TGTGCCAGCAGTTTTTGGTCGGGATCCTACGAGCAGTACTTC.